The rows below give T cell receptor beta chains drawn from one sample of a study of OX40 agonist ivuxolimab in advanced cancers. The table came from immunoSEQ multiplex PCR; TCRdb's copy has only in-frame clones and leaves some out. The table includes 63,000 or so clones, roughly nine tenths detected once. Sample: CD4+ or CD8+ T cells sorted from blood, taken in a trial of the OX40 agonist ivuxolimab. These receptors were collected from an adult with an advanced solid tumor such as melanoma, head and neck, liver or kidney cancer. CDR3s include the opening cysteine and the closing phenylalanine or tryptophan. Each record gives: D gene, V gene, clone size, J gene, CDR3 protein, CDR3 DNA. The D gene is left open where the match is weak. Expanded clones get a size class; other rows say once, few or many, or leave the size out.

>TRBD2|TRBV28|-|TRBJ2-7
CASSLSTSGSEQYF
TGTGCCAGCAGTTTATCCACTAGCGGGAGCGAGCAGTACTTC
>TRBD2|TRBV7-2|-|TRBJ2-5
CASSLVSGRAPETQYF
TGTGCCAGCAGCTTAGTGAGCGGGAGGGCCCCGGAGACCCAGTACTTC
>TRBD1|TRBV7-6|-|TRBJ2-1
CASSLGGQGHEQFF
TGTGCCAGCAGCTTAGGGGGACAGGGGCATGAGCAGTTCTTC
>TRBD1|TRBV30|-|TRBJ2-7
CAWEGRDRESYEQYF
TGTGCCTGGGAGGGAAGGGACAGGGAGTCCTACGAGCAGTACTTC
>-|TRBV10-2|-|TRBJ2-5
CASSDPDGDQETQYF
TGCGCCAGCAGTGACCCGGACGGAGACCAAGAGACCCAGTACTTC
>-|TRBV7-9|-|TRBJ2-7
CASRPTGSREQYF
TGTGCCAGCAGACCGACAGGTTCTCGCGAGCAGTACTTC
>-|TRBV6-6|-|TRBJ1-5
CASSPALGNQPQHF
TGTGCCAGCAGTCCGGCGCTGGGCAATCAGCCCCAGCATTTT
>-|TRBV27|-|TRBJ1-5
CASSLSGIRADRPQHF
TGTGCCAGCAGTTTAAGCGGGATTAGGGCCGATCGGCCCCAGCATTTT
>TRBD2|TRBV6-6|-|TRBJ2-2
CASSYSVTSGTGELFF
TGTGCCAGCAGTTACTCGGTGACTAGCGGCACCGGGGAGCTGTTTTTT
>-|TRBV29-1|few|TRBJ1-1
CSVAFAGDAFF
TGCAGCGTTGCGTTCGCGGGGGATGCTTTCTTT
>-|TRBV2|-|TRBJ2-7
CASSEEQEGSYEQYF
TGTGCCAGCAGTGAAGAACAGGAAGGCTCCTACGAGCAGTACTTC
>-|TRBV7-3|-|TRBJ2-2
CASRDNRQGGTGELFF
TGTGCCAGCAGGGATAACCGACAGGGAGGAACCGGGGAGCTGTTTTTT
>-|TRBV4-1|-|TRBJ1-1
CASSQEIGSLNTEAFF
TGCGCCAGCAGCCAAGAAATCGGGTCCCTGAACACTGAAGCTTTCTTT
>TRBD1|TRBV9|few|TRBJ1-5
CASSPGQGNQPQHF
TGTGCCAGCAGCCCGGGACAGGGGAATCAGCCCCAGCATTTT
>TRBD1|TRBV6-5|-|TRBJ2-2
CASSHTGGVTGELFF
TGTGCCAGCAGTCACACAGGGGGCGTCACCGGGGAGCTGTTTTTT
>-|TRBV28|-|TRBJ2-3
CASSSDGASTDTQYF
TGTGCCAGCAGCTCTGACGGGGCTAGCACAGATACGCAGTATTTT
>-|TRBV25-1|-|TRBJ1-2
CASSEWEHGYTF
TGTGCCAGCAGTGAATGGGAGCATGGCTACACCTTC
>-|TRBV4-1|once|TRBJ1-2
CASSQVPGDPYGYTF
TGCGCCAGCAGCCAAGTCCCGGGAGACCCTTATGGCTACACCTTC
>TRBD2|TRBV28|-|TRBJ2-3
CASSPAGTSGSPHTDTQYF
TGTGCCAGCAGTCCAGCCGGGACTAGCGGGTCCCCACACACGGATACGCAGTATTTT
>-|TRBV6-6|-|TRBJ2-2
CASSDEFSDTGELFF
TGTGCCAGCAGTGATGAATTTTCGGACACCGGGGAGCTGTTTTTT
>-|TRBV10-3|-|TRBJ2-1
CAISESSASYNEQFF
TGTGCCATCAGTGAGTCGTCAGCGTCCTACAATGAGCAGTTCTTC
>-|TRBV2|-|TRBJ2-1
CATRVNEQFF
TGTGCCACCAGGGTAAATGAGCAGTTCTTC
>-|TRBV6-5|-|TRBJ2-7
CASSPGTGRYEQYF
TGTGCCAGCAGCCCCGGGACGGGCCGCTACGAGCAGTACTTC
>-|TRBV2|-|TRBJ2-7
CASSPLQGHQSYEQYF
TGTGCCAGCAGCCCCCTTCAGGGACACCAATCCTACGAGCAGTACTTC
>-|TRBV19|-|TRBJ1-1
CASTLGGQSNTEAFF
TGTGCCAGTACCCTCGGAGGTCAGAGTAACACTGAAGCTTTCTTT
>-|TRBV7-2|-|TRBJ1-1
CASSLDREAFF
TGTGCCAGCAGCTTAGACAGAGAAGCTTTCTTT
>-|TRBV19|-|TRBJ1-5
CASSIWGGAPGNQPQHF
TGTGCCAGTAGTATTTGGGGGGGGGCGCCCGGCAATCAGCCCCAGCATTTT
>-|TRBV7-9|-|TRBJ2-1
CASSLDGGSSYNEQFF
TGTGCCAGCAGCTTAGACGGGGGTAGCTCCTACAATGAGCAGTTCTTC
>-|TRBV4-1|-|TRBJ2-5
CASSQAWGEGETQYF
TGCGCCAGCAGCCAGGCATGGGGCGAGGGGGAGACCCAGTACTTC
>TRBD1|TRBV10-2|once|TRBJ1-1
CASSSGQGNTEAFF
TGCGCCAGCAGTTCAGGACAGGGGAACACTGAAGCTTTCTTT
>-|TRBV2|-|TRBJ2-6
CASSEALVGTNSGANVLTF
TGTGCCAGCAGTGAAGCGCTCGTGGGGACGAATAGCGGGGCCAACGTCCTGACTTTC
>-|TRBV29-1|-|TRBJ2-7
CSASGGASYEQYF
TGCAGCGCCTCCGGGGGAGCCTCCTACGAGCAGTACTTC
>TRBD2|TRBV10-2|-|TRBJ2-7
CASSEGIGLAGGYEQYF
TGCGCCAGCAGTGAGGGTATAGGACTAGCGGGAGGCTACGAGCAGTACTTC
>-|TRBV4-2|-|TRBJ2-1
CASSQTYNEQFF
TGTGCCAGCAGCCAAACTTACAATGAGCAGTTCTTC
>-|TRBV9|-|TRBJ1-1
CASSVEWNTEAFF
TGTGCCAGCAGCGTAGAGTGGAACACTGAAGCTTTCTTT
>TRBD2|TRBV7-3|-|TRBJ2-3
CASSLSGTGTDTQYF
TGTGCCAGCAGCCTTAGCGGGACGGGCACAGATACGCAGTATTTT
>-|TRBV5-6|-|TRBJ1-3
CASSLEQGMENTIYF
TGTGCCAGCAGCTTGGAACAGGGAATGGAAAACACCATATATTTT
>-|TRBV27|-|TRBJ1-5
CASSIGLTNQPQHF
TGTGCCAGCAGCATCGGTCTAACGAATCAGCCCCAGCATTTT
>-|TRBV6-6|-|TRBJ1-1
CASGGGPHTEAFF
TGTGCCAGTGGGGGGGGACCTCACACTGAAGCTTTCTTT
>-|TRBV29-1|-|TRBJ1-2
CSVERRVGGYTF
TGCAGCGTTGAACGCAGGGTAGGTGGCTACACCTTC
>-|TRBV9|few|TRBJ2-7
CASSEGDRNEQYF
TGTGCCAGCAGCGAGGGGGATCGGAACGAGCAGTACTTC
>-|TRBV7-6|-|TRBJ1-2
CASSLAPSNYGYTF
TGTGCCAGCAGCTTAGCCCCAAGTAACTATGGCTACACCTTC
>TRBD1|TRBV4-1|-|TRBJ1-2
CASSQEDRGKGYTF
TGCGCCAGCAGCCAAGAGGACAGGGGGAAAGGCTACACCTTC
>-|TRBV30|-|TRBJ1-1
CAWSIGQSEAFF
TGTGCCTGGAGTATCGGGCAATCTGAAGCTTTCTTT
>TRBD1|TRBV5-4|-|TRBJ1-4
CASSLRGQGLVNEKLFF
TGTGCCAGCAGCTTAAGAGGACAGGGTCTCGTTAATGAAAAACTGTTTTTT
>-|TRBV5-8|-|TRBJ2-2
CASSSRSNTGELFF
TGTGCCAGCAGCTCCAGGTCGAACACCGGGGAGCTGTTTTTT
>-|TRBV5-5|-|TRBJ1-1
CASTLQAGGRLDTEAFF
TGTGCCAGCACCCTCCAGGCGGGGGGAAGATTGGATACTGAAGCTTTCTTT
>-|TRBV19|-|TRBJ2-1
CASSPTLGPYNEQFF
TGTGCCAGTAGTCCAACACTAGGCCCCTACAATGAGCAGTTCTTC
>TRBD2|TRBV5-6|-|TRBJ2-2
CASSLLLSGGNPGELFF
TGTGCCAGCAGCTTGCTCCTTAGCGGGGGGAATCCCGGGGAGCTGTTTTTT
>TRBD1|TRBV4-3|-|TRBJ2-3
CASSQRQGSYTDTQYF
TGCGCCAGCAGTCAGAGACAGGGCTCGTACACAGATACGCAGTATTTT
>-|TRBV5-6|-|TRBJ2-3
CASSPMPGGTDTQYF
TGTGCCAGCAGCCCCATGCCGGGAGGCACAGATACGCAGTATTTT
>-|TRBV6-5|-|TRBJ1-1
CASSPYRDTEAFF
TGTGCCAGCAGTCCCTACCGTGACACTGAAGCTTTCTTT
>-|TRBV5-6|once|TRBJ1-1
CASSLGGMDTEAFF
TGTGCCAGCAGCTTGGGGGGGATGGACACTGAAGCTTTCTTT
>-|TRBV27|once|TRBJ2-7
CASSTITGLSYEQYF
TGTGCCAGCAGCACCATAACAGGCCTCTCCTACGAGCAGTACTTC
>TRBD1|TRBV7-9|-|TRBJ2-1
CASSPGQGQLNEQFF
TGTGCCAGCAGCCCCGGACAGGGCCAGCTAAATGAGCAGTTCTTC
>TRBD2|TRBV4-3|-|TRBJ2-7
CASSHGTGPGGYEQYF
TGCGCCAGCAGCCACGGGACTGGGCCGGGGGGCTACGAGCAGTACTTC
>TRBD2|TRBV19|-|TRBJ2-3
CASSIGLAGTVDTQYF
TGTGCCAGTAGCATAGGGCTAGCGGGGACCGTAGATACGCAGTATTTT
>-|TRBV27|-|TRBJ2-1
CASSFDAAGHEQFF
TGTGCCAGCAGTTTTGATGCGGCAGGTCACGAGCAGTTCTTC
>TRBD2|TRBV7-9|-|TRBJ2-5
CASSLFRGGVETQYF
TGTGCCAGCAGCTTATTTAGGGGAGGGGTTGAGACCCAGTACTTC
>TRBD1|TRBV29-1|-|TRBJ1-1
CSARGGFTEAFF
TGCAGCGCCAGGGGGGGGTTCACTGAAGCTTTCTTT